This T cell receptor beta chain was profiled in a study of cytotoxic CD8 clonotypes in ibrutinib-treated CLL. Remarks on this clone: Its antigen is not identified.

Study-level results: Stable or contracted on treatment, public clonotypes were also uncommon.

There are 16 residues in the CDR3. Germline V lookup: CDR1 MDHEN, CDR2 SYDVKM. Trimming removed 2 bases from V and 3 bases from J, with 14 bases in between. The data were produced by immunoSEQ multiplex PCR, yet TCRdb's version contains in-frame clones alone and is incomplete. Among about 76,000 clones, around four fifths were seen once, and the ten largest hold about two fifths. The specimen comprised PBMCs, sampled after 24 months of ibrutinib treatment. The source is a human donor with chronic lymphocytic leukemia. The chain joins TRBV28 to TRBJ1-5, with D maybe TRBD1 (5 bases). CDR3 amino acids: CASSLNPGAVNQPQHF. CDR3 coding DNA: TGTGCCAGCAGTTTAAACCCCGGGGCAGTCAATCAGCCCCAGCATTTT.